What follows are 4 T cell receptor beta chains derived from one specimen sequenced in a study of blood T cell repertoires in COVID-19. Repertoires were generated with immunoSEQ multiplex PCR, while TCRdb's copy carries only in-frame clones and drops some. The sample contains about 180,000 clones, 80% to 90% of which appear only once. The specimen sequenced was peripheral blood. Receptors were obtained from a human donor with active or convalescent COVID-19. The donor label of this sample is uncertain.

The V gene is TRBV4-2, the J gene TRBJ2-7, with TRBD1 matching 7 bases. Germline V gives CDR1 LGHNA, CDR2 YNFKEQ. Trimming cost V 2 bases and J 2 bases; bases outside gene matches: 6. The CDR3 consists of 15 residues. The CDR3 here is CASSQQQGSAYEQYF. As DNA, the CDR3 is TGTGCCAGCAGCCAACAACAGGGGTCTGCCTACGAGCAGTACTTC.

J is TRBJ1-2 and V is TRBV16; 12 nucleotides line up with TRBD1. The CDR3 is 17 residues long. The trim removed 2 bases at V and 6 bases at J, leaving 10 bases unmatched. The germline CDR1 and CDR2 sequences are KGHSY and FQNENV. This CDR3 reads CASSQGPTGTGGNGYTF. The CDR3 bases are TGTGCCAGCAGCCAAGGGCCGACCGGGACAGGGGGCAATGGCTACACCTTC.

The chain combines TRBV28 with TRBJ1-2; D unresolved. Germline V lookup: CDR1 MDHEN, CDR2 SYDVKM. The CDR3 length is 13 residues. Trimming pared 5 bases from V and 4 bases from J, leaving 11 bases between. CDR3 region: CASSSGSSYGYTF. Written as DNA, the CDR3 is TGTGCCAGCAGTAGCGGCAGCTCCTATGGCTACACCTTC.

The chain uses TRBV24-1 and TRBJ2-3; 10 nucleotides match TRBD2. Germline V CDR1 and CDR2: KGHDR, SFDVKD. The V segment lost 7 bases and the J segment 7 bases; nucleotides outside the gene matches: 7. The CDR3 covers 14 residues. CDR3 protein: CATSRTSGSNTQYF. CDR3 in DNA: TGTGCCACCAGCCGGACTAGCGGTTCGAATACGCAGTATTTT.